The 31 T cell receptor beta chains presented below share a single source sample, sequenced in a study of tumor-infiltrating lymphocytes in primary liver carcinoma (dated by TCRdb to 2017 to 2019). Sequencing was performed on an Illumina HiSeq 2500. A constant-region primer and ProtoScript II reverse transcriptase were used to reverse-transcribe TCRbeta-specific cDNA from roughly 0.55 ug total RNA. Three nested multiplex PCR rounds, following a slightly modified ARM-PCR procedure, were used to build the TCRbeta libraries. Multiplex TRBV1-TRBV30 forward primers and a Cbeta reverse primer were used in the first two PCR rounds, each of which was run for around 10 cycles. TCRdb cleaned the public reads at Q25 with fastp, built clones with MiXCR and kept in-frame beta chains. Each entry merges the rows of one CDR3 protein and shows their most common DNA and genes. In all, the sample holds about 200,000 distinct CDR3 sequences, and about 61% of those were seen once. The top ten hold about 7.1% of the sample.

RNA from unsorted whole blood was extracted with TRIzol reagent, and germline DNA was obtained with the DNeasy Blood & Tissue kit. The sequenced sample was peripheral blood. These receptors were collected from an older woman with primary liver carcinoma and hepatitis B virus infection.

This clonotype came up many times. This sequence joins TRBV4-1 and TRBJ2-1; D is unclear. Germline CDR1 and CDR2: MGHRA and YSYEKL. V dropped 0 bases and J dropped 7 bases, with 7 bases sitting between them. The CDR3 sequence is 13 residues long. The CDR3, as DNA: TGCGCCAGCAGCCAAGATTACAGTAATGAGCAGTTCTTC. Protein sequence: CASSQDYSNEQFF.

This clonotype turned up a few times. This may stem from a read error, because a much larger clone lies one nucleotide away. The chain carries TRBV29-1 and TRBJ1-1; D not certain. The CDR3 loop spans 13 amino acids. Trimming pared 7 bases from V and 3 bases from J, leaving 15 bases between. The germline V gene encodes CDR1 SQVTM and CDR2 ANQGSEA. CDR3 in DNA: TGCAGCGCAACCAACTCGCCCCACACTGAAGCTTTCTTT. Its protein product is CSATNSPHTEAFF.

Details on this clonotype: This may come from a read error, since a much larger clone is one base off. V gene TRBV12-3 or TRBV12-4 combines with J gene TRBJ1-2; D remains unclear. This CDR3 has 19 amino acids. The ends were cut back, 10 bases at V and 0 bases at J, with 30 bases in the middle. The CDR3 loop is CANRRGISRTRRANYGYTF. As DNA, the CDR3 is TGTGCCAACAGACGCGGCATCTCAAGGACCAGACGAGCTAACTATGGCTACACCTTC.

As regards this clonotype: A much larger clonotype is one base distant, so this may be a read error. V gene TRBV6-5 combines with J gene TRBJ2-5; D is perhaps TRBD1 (5 bases). The ends were cut back, 10 bases at V and 3 bases at J, with 15 bases in the middle. Per the germline V gene, CDR1 is MNHEY and CDR2 is SVGAGI. CDR3 size: 13 residues. CDR3 residues: CATVSRQKETQYF. The CDR3, as DNA: TGTGCCACCGTTTCGAGACAGAAAGAGACCCAGTACTTC.

The chain joins TRBV7-9 to TRBJ1-2; D gene uncertain. Germline lookup yields CDR1 SEHNR and CDR2 FQNEAQ (reference sequence). The V end was cut by 7 bases, the J end by 8 bases, with 20 bases between. The CDR3 totals 14 residues. CDR3 in DNA: TGTGCCAGCATCCCCCGGGGAGCTCTCGGGGGCTACACCTTC. Translated, it gives CASIPRGALGGYTF.

The genes are TRBV6-1 and TRBJ1-1; TRBD1 might be the D (5 bases). The length of the CDR3 is 15 residues. With 10 bases removed from V and 11 bases from J, the gap between germline ends came to 29 bases. From germline, CDR1 is MNHNS and CDR2 SASEGT. CDR3 sequence: CANSSPGGLRDGAFF. For the CDR3, the DNA is TGTGCCAATAGTTCCCCCGGGGGACTCCGCGATGGGGCTTTCTTT.

Points on this clonotype: This clone may be a read error of a much larger clone one base away. The chain joins TRBV6-5 to TRBJ2-5; D not certain. Germline V gene data show CDR1 as MNHEY and CDR2 as SVGAGI. CDR3 length equals 12 residues. Trimming shortened V by 5 bases and J by 8 bases, and 12 bases separated the two germline ends. The CDR3 here is CASSRTKDTQYF. The CDR3 coding sequence is TGTGCCAGCAGTAGAACCAAGGATACCCAGTACTTC.

Comment on this clonotype: A much larger clone lies one base from this, so it may be a read error. The chain has TRBV4-1 and TRBJ1-6; D uncertain. The CDR3 is 13 amino acids. The germline gives CDR1 MGHRA, CDR2 YSYEKL. CDR3 residues: CASSQDNYSALHF. The CDR3 nucleotides are TGCGCCAGCAGCCAAGATAATTATTCAGCCCTCCACTTT.

With regard to this clonotype: Because it lacks the conserved phenylalanine or tryptophan at the end, this CDR3 is likely a read error. No DNA is shown, since the ends of the CDR3 on it are uncertain; the CDR3 is the one TCRdb lists. J is TRBJ1-1 and V is TRBV11-2; the DNA was not compared with TRBD1, the D call given in the table. Per the germline V gene, CDR1 is SGHAT and CDR2 is FQNNGV. The CDR3 is 17 residues long, ends included. Here the CDR3 reads CASSLHQGQGEPRKALL.

Regarding this clonotype: Relative to the germline gene, one junction end is altered; a read error may explain this. This rearrangement joins TRBV11-2 to TRBJ2-1; no clear D gene. Germline V gene data show CDR1 as SGHAT and CDR2 as FQNNGV. The CDR3 extends over 13 amino acids. CDR3 nucleotide sequence: TGTGCCAGTAGCTTAGTCCCGTCCAATGAGCAGTTCTTC. It is translated as CASSLVPSNEQFF.

The gene calls are TRBV5-4 and TRBJ2-7; 8 bases fit TRBD2. V lost 0 bases to trimming and J lost 5 bases; unmatched junction nucleotides: 1. Germline assignment: CDR1 SGHNT and CDR2 YYREEE (reference sequence). This CDR3 contains 13 residues. The CDR3 sequence is CASSLVLADEQYF. The CDR3 DNA reads TGTGCCAGCAGCTTGGTACTAGCGGACGAGCAGTACTTC.

Remarks on this clonotype: An end of the junction differs from the germline gene, which may be a read error. The chain recombines TRBV10-3 with TRBJ1-4; D not certain. CDR1 is ENHRY and CDR2 is SYGVKD in the germline V gene. The CDR3 runs 15 residues. The CDR3 reads CAISDDGSTNEKLFF. For the CDR3, the DNA is TGTGCCATTAGTGATGACGGTTCGACTAATGAAAAACTGTTTTTT.

Notes on this clonotype: Because the CDR3 is missing its conserved closing phenylalanine or tryptophan, this is likely a read error. The genes are TRBV11-2 and TRBJ2-7, with a possible D match to TRBD2 (5 bases). V lost 5 bases and J lost 9, with 17 bases in between. There are 13 residues in the CDR3. Per germline, CDR1 SGHAT and CDR2 FQNNGV. The CDR3 protein is CASSPRFGSGQYL. CDR3 DNA sequence: TGTGCCAGCAGCCCCCGGTTCGGCAGCGGGCAGTACCTC.

Notes on this clonotype: This CDR3 is missing its conserved last phenylalanine or tryptophan, likely due to a read error. The V call is TRBV12-3 or TRBV12-4, the J call TRBJ1-2; 7 positions agree with TRBD1. The CDR3 extends over 13 amino acids. In DNA, the CDR3 is TGTGCCAGCAATTTAGGGACAGCTTATGGCTACACCCTC. Encoded protein: CASNLGTAYGYTL.

The sample holds many counts of this clonotype. This chain links TRBV10-2 with TRBJ2-4, with D possibly matching TRBD1 (5 bases). V was trimmed by 0 bases and J by 5 bases, leaving 17 bases between them. This CDR3 is 17 amino acids long. In germline, CDR1 is WSHSY, CDR2 SAAADI. CDR3 nucleotide sequence: TGCGCCAGCAGTGAGTCCGGGCAGGGCAACCCTGAAAACATTCAGTACTTC. This gives the protein CASSESGQGNPENIQYF.

CDR3 in amino acids: CAIMRDSNSGNTIYF. CDR3 nucleotides: TGTGCCATCATGCGGGACAGCAACTCTGGAAACACCATATATTTT. This sequence joins TRBV10-3 and TRBJ1-3; 7 bases map to TRBD1. After removal of 7 bases from V and 0 bases from J, the junction contained 6 bases not matched to a gene. The CDR3 is made up of 15 amino acids. Per germline, CDR1 ENHRY and CDR2 SYGVKD.

For this clonotype: This sequence may be a read error, since a much larger clone differs from it by one base. This chain joins TRBV6-1 and TRBJ2-1; TRBD2 matches 13 bases. This CDR3 is built from 15 residues. The V gene end was trimmed by 11 bases and the J gene end by 2 bases; junction bases not matched to a gene: 6. Germline V lookup: CDR1 MNHNS, CDR2 SASEGT. This chain's CDR3 is CAGKGLAGAYNEQFF. As DNA, the CDR3 is TGTGCCGGCAAAGGACTAGCGGGAGCCTACAATGAGCAGTTCTTC.

The V call is TRBV28, the J call TRBJ2-5; possibly TRBD2 for D (6 bases). Germline values: CDR1 MDHEN, CDR2 SYDVKM. This CDR3 is 14 amino acids long. V was shortened by 2 bases and J by 1 base, with 8 bases between the two germline ends. The CDR3 sequence is CASSLMGGQETQYF. CDR3 nucleotides: TGTGCCAGCAGTTTAATGGGAGGCCAAGAGACCCAGTACTTC. Together with reference TRBV28 and TRBJ2-5, the CDR3 gives the full variable domain: DVKVTQSSRYLVKRTGEKVFLECVQDMDHENMFWYRQDPGLGLRLIYFSYDVKMKEKGDIPEGYSVSREKKERFSLILESASTNQTSMYLCASSLMGGQETQYFGPGTRLLVL.

Comment on this clonotype: One junction end disagrees with the germline gene, perhaps due to a read error. This chain links TRBV6-2 or TRBV6-3 with TRBJ2-7; D unresolved. CDR3 length: 12 residues. Germline CDR1 MNHEY, CDR2 SVGEGT. The CDR3, as DNA: TGTGCCAGCAGTGACACCCCCTACGAGCGGTACTTC. Its translation: CASSDTPYERYF.

Worth noting for this clonotype: A much larger clonotype is one base distant, so this may be a read error. The genes are TRBV4-2 and TRBJ2-1; D is undetermined. CDR1 is LGHNA and CDR2 is YNFKEQ in the germline V gene. V gave up 0 bases and J gave up 0 bases, with 18 bases separating them. The CDR3 has 19 amino acids. The DNA for the CDR3 is TGTGCCAGCAGCCAAGATCGGCCGGATCTTTTGAGCTCCTACAATGAGCAGTTCTTC. Translated, it gives CASSQDRPDLLSSYNEQFF.

J is TRBJ1-3 and V is TRBV7-9; D might be TRBD1 (5 bases). The CDR3 consists of 15 residues. Germline-derived CDR1 and CDR2 are SEHNR and FQNEAQ (reference sequence). Trimming stripped 5 bases from V and 0 bases from J, with 11 bases between. CDR3 sequence: CASSQTANSGNTIYF. DNA for the CDR3: TGTGCCAGCAGCCAGACAGCGAACTCTGGAAACACCATATATTTT.

Points on this clonotype: A much more abundant neighbour one base away suggests this may be a read error. The rearrangement links TRBV10-3 to TRBJ2-5, with D possibly being TRBD1 (5 bases). The germline gives CDR1 ENHRY, CDR2 SYGVKD. Trimming shortened V by 11 bases and J by 2 bases, and 15 bases separated the two germline ends. CDR3 size: 13 residues. The DNA of the CDR3 is TGTGCCTCCCAAGCCAGGGTGCAAGAGACCCAGTACTTC. It encodes CASQARVQETQYF.

In this sample, this clonotype turned up once. A much larger clone differs from this one at a single base, so this may be a read error. The V and J genes are TRBV5-4 and TRBJ2-1, with 7 nucleotides matching TRBD2. The CDR3 extends over 16 amino acids. Germline V gene lookup returns CDR1 SGHNT and CDR2 YYREEE (reference sequence). The chain's CDR3 is CTSSLAGTTRRNEQFF. The CDR3 region has the DNA TGTACCAGCAGCTTGGCTGGGACTACAAGAAGGAATGAGCAGTTCTTC. The full variable domain, in which reference TRBV5-4 and TRBJ2-1 provide the parts outside the CDR3, is ETGVTQSPTHLIKTRGQQVTLRCSSQSGHNTVSWYQQALGQGPQFIFQYYREEENGRGNFPPRFSGLQFPNYSSELNVNALELDDSALYLCTSSLAGTTRRNEQFFGPGTRLTVL.

In the case of this clonotype: This may be a read error, as it is one base from a much larger clone. The gene calls are TRBV12-3 or TRBV12-4 and TRBJ2-2; 9 bases match TRBD2. This CDR3 contains 15 residues. CDR3 sequence: CAGSFSGRYTGELFF. The CDR3 coding sequence is TGTGCCGGCAGTTTTAGCGGGAGATACACCGGGGAGCTGTTTTTT.

This clonotype was picked up many times. The gene calls are TRBV7-8 and TRBJ2-3; TRBD2 agrees at 12 bases. The CDR3 is made up of 16 amino acids. The J segment lost 4 bases and the V segment lost 5 bases, leaving 7 bases of the junction unmatched. Germline V CDR1 and CDR2: SGHVS, FQNEAQ. In DNA form, the CDR3 reads TGTGCCAGCAGCCCCCTAGCGGGAGGGCCCGCAGATACGCAGTATTTT. Protein sequence: CASSPLAGGPADTQYF.

About this clonotype: One end of the junction is discordant with germline, which a read error may explain. This rearrangement joins TRBV11-2 to TRBJ2-2; a weak D match, TRBD2 (5 bases). This CDR3 spans 14 amino acids. From germline, CDR1 is SGHAT and CDR2 FQNNGV. The DNA of the CDR3 is TGTGCCAGCGGCTTGAACATTAACACCGGGGAGCAGTTTTTT. It yields the protein CASGLNINTGEQFF.

As regards this clonotype: One end of the junction fails to match germline, which may point to a read error. The J gene is TRBJ2-5, the V gene TRBV6-1; D may be TRBD2 (6 bases). The length of the CDR3 is 14 residues. Germline V gene lookup returns CDR1 MNHNS and CDR2 SASEGT. The CDR3 reads CASGEVHGSCGQYF. The DNA of the CDR3 is TGTGCCAGCGGTGAAGTTCACGGGAGCTGTGGCCAGTACTTC.

A word on this clonotype: This may be a read error, as it is one base from a much larger clone. V and J are TRBV12-3 or TRBV12-4 and TRBJ2-1; 14 bases line up with TRBD2. The CDR3 is 15 amino acids. The V gene end was trimmed by 6 bases and the J gene end by 7 bases; junction bases not matched to a gene: 5. CDR3 nucleotides: TGTGCCAGCAGCCGTGGACTAGCGGGAGGAAATGAGCAGTTCTTC. As protein: CASSRGLAGGNEQFF.

The chain couples TRBV5-1 to TRBJ2-5; 7 bases are a match to TRBD1. CDR1 SGHRS and CDR2 YFSETQ come from the germline V gene. This CDR3 is built from 15 residues. V was pared by 4 bases and J by 5 bases, with 11 bases of the junction left unmatched. The CDR3 sequence is CASSPTTGLRETQYF. Written as DNA, the CDR3 is TGCGCCAGCAGCCCAACGACAGGGTTAAGGGAGACCCAGTACTTC.

A word on this clonotype: A read error is possible here, since a much larger clone lies one base away. The CDR3, as DNA: TGTGCCAGCAGTGAAGGTTCTTCGGGTGACAATCAGCCCCAGCATTTT. Protein product: CASSEGSSGDNQPQHF. The chain recombines TRBV6-1 with TRBJ1-5, with D hard to call. Germline loops: CDR1 MNHNS, CDR2 SASEGT. The CDR3 is 16 residues long. V lost 1 base and J lost 3, with 13 bases in between.

Regarding this clonotype: A much more abundant neighbour one base away suggests this may be a read error. The chain carries TRBV6-6 and TRBJ1-5; 10 bases agree with TRBD1. CDR1 is MNHNY and CDR2 is SVGAGI in the germline V gene (reference sequence). CDR3 length equals 16 residues. CDR3 loop: CASSYGQGVVDEPQLF. In DNA form, the CDR3 reads TGTGCCAGCAGTTACGGACAGGGGGTGGTAGATGAGCCCCAGCTTTTT.